This is a list of T cell receptor beta chains from one sample in a study of blood T cell repertoires in COVID-19. Using immunoSEQ multiplex PCR, the repertoire was profiled, and TCRdb retains in-frame clones only, with some absent. The sample records tens of thousands of clones, around 91% being singletons. Sequenced material: peripheral blood. These receptor sequences come from a human donor in a cohort sampled during active COVID-19. Each CDR3 is given with its conserved first and last residue.

V,CDR3
TRBV27,CASSFQTGGQPQHF
TRBV19,CASRDRGNSPLHF
TRBV19,CASSLPGTGLKWNTEAFF
TRBV27,CASSWSGTGDTGELFF
TRBV30,CAWSAGTGSIDTQYF
TRBV9,CASSVNQYGYTF
TRBV2,CASSTWTETEAFF
TRBV27,CASTTGGLGEAFF
TRBV27,CASSLTRFHYGYTF
TRBV3-1/TRBV3-2,CASSPGQGEAKAFF
TRBV28,CASSFFREAQYGYTF
TRBV27,CASSLKDFHEQYF
TRBV11-2,CASSHLRDRGLYEQYF
TRBV19,CASTFRQGATKLFF
TRBV24-1,CATSDSDRVRGYTF
TRBV30,CASPTAQGAFGELFF